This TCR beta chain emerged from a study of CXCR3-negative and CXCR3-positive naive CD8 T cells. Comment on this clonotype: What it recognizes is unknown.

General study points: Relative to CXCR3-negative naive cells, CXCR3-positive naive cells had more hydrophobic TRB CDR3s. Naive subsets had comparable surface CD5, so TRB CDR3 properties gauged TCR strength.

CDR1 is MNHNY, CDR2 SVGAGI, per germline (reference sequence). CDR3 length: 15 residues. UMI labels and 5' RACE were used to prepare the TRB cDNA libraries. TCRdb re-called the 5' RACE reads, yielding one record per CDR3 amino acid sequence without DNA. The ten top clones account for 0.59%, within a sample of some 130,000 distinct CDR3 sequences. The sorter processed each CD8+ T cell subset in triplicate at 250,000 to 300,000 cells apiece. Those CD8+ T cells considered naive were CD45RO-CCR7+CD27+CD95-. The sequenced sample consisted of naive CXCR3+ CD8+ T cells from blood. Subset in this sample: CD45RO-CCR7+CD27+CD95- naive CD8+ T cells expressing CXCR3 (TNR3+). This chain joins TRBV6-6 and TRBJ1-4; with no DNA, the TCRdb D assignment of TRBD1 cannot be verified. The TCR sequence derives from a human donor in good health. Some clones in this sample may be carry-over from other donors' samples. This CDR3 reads CASRDLRRGHEKLFF.